This TCR beta chain was sequenced for a study of patients and donors after allogeneic stem cell transplantation. From the RT-PCR reads, TCRdb called clonotypes with MiXCR, one entry per CDR3 protein. This table holds hundreds of thousands of distinct CDR3 sequences, 16% found once. The CDR3 has 15 residues. CDR1 is DFQATT, CDR2 SNEGSKA, per germline (reference sequence). V was pared by 8 bases and J by 2 bases, with 20 bases between. J is TRBJ2-3 and V is TRBV20-1, with D perhaps being TRBD1 or TRBD2 (7 bases each). This receptor was obtained from a human donor who was either an allogeneic HSCT recipient or a stem cell or donor lymphocyte infusion donor (not recorded which). It is not recorded whose cells these are; they may come from a transplant donor. The sequencing input was blood, either unsorted or a sorted T cell fraction (not recorded which). The CDR3 DNA reads TGCAGTTCCAGGGGGGGGAGTTTCGCCACAGATACGCAGTATTTT. Translated: CSSRGGSFATDTQYF.